Following are 12 T cell receptor beta chains from one sample sequenced in a study of T cells in Graves' hyperthyroidism and ophthalmopathy. Regions amplified from RNA transcripts were the TCR beta CDR3 regions. First-round RT-PCR of the TCR CDR3 relied on the HTBI primer set. MiXCR was run by TCRdb on the multiplex PCR reads, yielding one entry per CDR3 protein. The table includes roughly 600,000 distinct CDR3 sequences, roughly 15% detected once. Input material: blood. These receptors all stem from a woman aged 45-65 years with Graves' ophthalmopathy.

Concerning this clonotype itself: A read error may be the cause here, since a much bigger clone is one base away. The chain employs TRBV30 and TRBJ2-3, with D possibly being TRBD2 (5 bases). CDR1 GTSNPN and CDR2 SVGIG come from the germline V gene (reference sequence). V was shortened by 4 bases and J by 6 bases, with 14 bases between the two germline ends. This CDR3 spans 13 amino acids. CDR3 protein: CAWTLGSSDTQYF. The CDR3 DNA reads TGTGCCTGGACACTTGGGAGTTCGGATACGCAGTATTTT.

This clonotype was counted ten times or more. V usage is TRBV5-1 and J usage is TRBJ2-7, with 10 nucleotides matching TRBD1. CDR1 SGHRS and CDR2 YFSETQ come from the germline V gene. V gave up 4 bases and J gave up 5 bases; unmatched junction bases: 9. This CDR3 spans 15 amino acids. The CDR3 DNA sequence: TGCGCCAGCAGCCATCCGGGACAGGGGTTGCACGAGCAGTACTTC. It yields the protein CASSHPGQGLHEQYF.

Many counts were recorded for this clonotype. The chain is built from TRBV20-1 and TRBJ1-1; TRBD1 matches 7 bases. The CDR3 totals 15 residues. Germline V gene lookup returns CDR1 DFQATT and CDR2 SNEGSKA (reference sequence). Unmatched junction bases numbered 10, after V lost 6 bases and J lost 0 bases. The CDR3 here is CSASEDRPMNTEAFF. The CDR3 coding sequence is TGCAGTGCCTCAGAGGACAGGCCCATGAACACTGAAGCTTTCTTT.

The table lists this clonotype with many counts. The chain combines TRBV7-9 with TRBJ1-2; maybe TRBD1 (5 bases). Germline-derived CDR1 and CDR2 are SEHNR and FQNEAQ (reference sequence). The CDR3 totals 21 residues. V lost 3 bases, J lost 0 bases, and 29 bases lay in between. CDR3 bases: TGTGCCAGCAGCTTTTCCGGTCCGACCGGGGCGAGAGATAGTCCTAACTATGGCTACACCTTC. This gives the protein CASSFSGPTGARDSPNYGYTF.

The chain recombines TRBV15 with TRBJ1-2; D is unclear. CDR3 length equals 13 residues. Trimming took off 0 bases at V and 8 bases at J, with 10 bases between the two ends. CDR1 is LNHNV and CDR2 is YYDKDF in the germline V gene (reference sequence). CDR3: CATSRDTVGGYTF. The CDR3 DNA reads TGTGCCACCAGCAGAGATACTGTTGGCGGCTACACCTTC.

This clonotype appeared many times. The rearrangement links TRBV11-3 to TRBJ2-3; 10 positions agree with TRBD2. V dropped 4 bases and J dropped 2; count of bases not matched to a gene: 6. Germline V lookup: CDR1 SGHNT, CDR2 YENEEA. This CDR3 contains 16 residues. As DNA, the CDR3 is TGTGCCAGCAGCTCAGGGACTAGCGTAACCACAGATACGCAGTATTTT. This gives the protein CASSSGTSVTTDTQYF.

The V call is TRBV9, the J call TRBJ2-1, with 8 bases aligning to TRBD1. The CDR3 contains 16 residues. With 3 bases clipped from V and 0 bases from J, the junction kept 5 bases outside the gene matches. Germline assignment: CDR1 SGDLS and CDR2 YYNGEE. The CDR3 coding sequence is TGTGCCAGCAGCGCGAGGACAGGGAGCTCCTACAATGAGCAGTTCTTC. Amino acids: CASSARTGSSYNEQFF.

The genes are TRBV9 and TRBJ2-2; 9 nucleotides agree with TRBD2. Losses at the gene ends were 2 bases for V and 2 bases for J; bases not matched to a gene: 13. This CDR3 contains 19 residues. CDR1 is SGDLS, CDR2 YYNGEE, per germline. The CDR3: CASSVPRASGKGNTGELFF. The CDR3 bases are TGTGCCAGCAGCGTCCCCAGGGCTAGCGGGAAGGGAAACACCGGGGAGCTGTTTTTT.

The chain links TRBV19 to TRBJ1-5; possibly TRBD1 for D (5 bases). The V end was cut by 9 bases, the J end by 1 base, with 10 bases between. CDR1 and CDR2 from the germline V gene are LNHDA and SQIVND (reference sequence). The CDR3 consists of 13 residues. The CDR3, as DNA: TGTGCCAGCAGTCACAGGAGCAATCAGCCCCAGCATTTT. Translation gives CASSHRSNQPQHF.

The V call is TRBV7-9, the J call TRBJ1-2; possibly TRBD1 for D (5 bases). Per the germline V gene, CDR1 is SEHNR and CDR2 is FQNEAQ (reference sequence). V was clipped by 2 bases and J by 3 bases, with 16 bases between them. This CDR3 spans 16 amino acids. Here the CDR3 DNA reads TGTGCCAGCAGCTTATTATCCAGGGTATTTGACTATGGCTACACCTTC. Translation gives CASSLLSRVFDYGYTF.

This clonotype was observed at least ten times. The chain joins TRBV20-1 to TRBJ1-5; TRBD1 agrees at 10 bases. The V segment lost 3 bases and the J segment 5 bases; nucleotides outside the gene matches: 7. The germline gives CDR1 DFQATT, CDR2 SNEGSKA (reference sequence). This CDR3 region has 15 residues. The CDR3 DNA is TGCAGTGCTAGTAAAACCGGGACAGGGGATCAGCCCCAGCATTTT. Its translation: CSASKTGTGDQPQHF.

There are a few counts of this clonotype. The chain joins TRBV12-5 to TRBJ2-1, with 14 positions matching TRBD2. V lost 0 bases and J lost 3; bases outside the gene matches: 7. The germline CDR1 and CDR2 sequences are LGHNT and FRNRAP. The CDR3 is made up of 19 amino acids. The CDR3 here is CASGLVLGGTSGSYNEQFF. Written as DNA, the CDR3 is TGTGCTAGTGGTTTGGTATTGGGGGGGACTAGCGGGAGCTACAATGAGCAGTTCTTC. The full variable domain, rest sourced from reference TRBV12-5 and TRBJ2-1, is DARVTQTPRHKVTEMGQEVTMRCQPILGHNTVFWYRQTMMQGLELLAYFRNRAPLDDSGMPKDRFSAEMPDATLATLKIQPSEPRDSAVYFCASGLVLGGTSGSYNEQFFGPGTRLTVL.